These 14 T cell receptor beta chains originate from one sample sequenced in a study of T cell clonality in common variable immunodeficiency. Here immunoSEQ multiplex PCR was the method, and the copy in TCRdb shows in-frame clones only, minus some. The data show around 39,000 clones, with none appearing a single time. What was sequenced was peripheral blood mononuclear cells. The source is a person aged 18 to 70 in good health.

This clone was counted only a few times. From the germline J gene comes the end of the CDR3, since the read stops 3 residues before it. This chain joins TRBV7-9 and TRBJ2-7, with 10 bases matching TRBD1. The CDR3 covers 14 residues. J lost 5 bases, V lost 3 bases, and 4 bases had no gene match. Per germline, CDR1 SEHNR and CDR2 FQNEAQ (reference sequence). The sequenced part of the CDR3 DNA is TGTGCCAGCAGCTTGGGACAGGGGCGCAACGAG. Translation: CASSLGQGRNE. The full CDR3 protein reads CASSLGQGRNEQYF.

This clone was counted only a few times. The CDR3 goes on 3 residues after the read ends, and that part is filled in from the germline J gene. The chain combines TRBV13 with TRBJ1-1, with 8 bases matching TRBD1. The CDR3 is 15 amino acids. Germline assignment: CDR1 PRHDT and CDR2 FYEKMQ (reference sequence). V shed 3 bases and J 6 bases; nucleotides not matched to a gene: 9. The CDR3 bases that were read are TGTGCCAGCAGCTTCTGGCCAGGGGGCTACGCTGAA. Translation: CASSFWPGGYAE. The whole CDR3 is CASSFWPGGYAEAFF.

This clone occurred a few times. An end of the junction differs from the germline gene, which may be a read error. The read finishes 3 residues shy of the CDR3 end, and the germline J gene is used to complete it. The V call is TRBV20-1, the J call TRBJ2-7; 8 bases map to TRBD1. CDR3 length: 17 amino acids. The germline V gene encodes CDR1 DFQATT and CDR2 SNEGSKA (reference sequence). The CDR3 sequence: CSASRTGRLTSSHEQYF. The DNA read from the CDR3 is TGCAGTGCTTCACGGACAGGGAGGTTGACAAGCTCCCACGAG.

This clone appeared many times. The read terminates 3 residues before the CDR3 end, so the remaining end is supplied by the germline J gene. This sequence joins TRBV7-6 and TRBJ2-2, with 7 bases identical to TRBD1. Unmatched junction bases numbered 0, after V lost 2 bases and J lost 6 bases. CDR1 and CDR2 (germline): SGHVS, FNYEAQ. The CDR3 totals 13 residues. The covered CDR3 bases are TGTGCCAGCAGCTTAACAGGGGCCGGGGAG. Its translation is CASSLTGAGE. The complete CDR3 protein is CASSLTGAGELFF.

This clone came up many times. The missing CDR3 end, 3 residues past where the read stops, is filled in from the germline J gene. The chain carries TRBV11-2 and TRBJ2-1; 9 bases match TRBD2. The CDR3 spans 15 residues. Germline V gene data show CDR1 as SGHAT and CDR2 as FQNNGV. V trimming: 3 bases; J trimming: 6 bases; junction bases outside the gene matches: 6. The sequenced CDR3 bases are TGTGCCAGCAGCTTCTCAGCGGGGGGACTCAATGAG. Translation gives CASSFSAGGLNE. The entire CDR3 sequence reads CASSFSAGGLNEQFF.

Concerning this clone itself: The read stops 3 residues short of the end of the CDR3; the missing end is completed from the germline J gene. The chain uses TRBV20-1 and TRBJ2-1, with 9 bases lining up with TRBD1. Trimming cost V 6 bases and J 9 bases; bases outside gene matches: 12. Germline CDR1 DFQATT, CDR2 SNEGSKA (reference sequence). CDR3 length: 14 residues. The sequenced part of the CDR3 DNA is TGCAGTGCAAGGACAGGGGAGGGGGGGATTGAG. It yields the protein CSARTGEGGIE. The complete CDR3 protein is CSARTGEGGIEQFF.

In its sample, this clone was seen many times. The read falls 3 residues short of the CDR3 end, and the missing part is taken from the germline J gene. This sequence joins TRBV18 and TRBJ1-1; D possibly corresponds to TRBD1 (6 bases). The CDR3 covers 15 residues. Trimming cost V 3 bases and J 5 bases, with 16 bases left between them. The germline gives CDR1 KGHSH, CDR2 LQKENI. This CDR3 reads CASSPNVGGLTEAFF. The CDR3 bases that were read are TGTGCCAGCTCACCGAACGTCGGGGGGCTGACTGAA.

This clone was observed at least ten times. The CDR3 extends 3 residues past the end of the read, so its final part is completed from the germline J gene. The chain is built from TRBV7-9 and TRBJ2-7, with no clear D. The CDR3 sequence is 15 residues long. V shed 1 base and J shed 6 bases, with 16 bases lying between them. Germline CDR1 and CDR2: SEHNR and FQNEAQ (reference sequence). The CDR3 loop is CASSLVAGFLAEQYF. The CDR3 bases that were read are TGTGCCAGCAGCTTAGTTGCAGGATTTCTGGCCGAG.

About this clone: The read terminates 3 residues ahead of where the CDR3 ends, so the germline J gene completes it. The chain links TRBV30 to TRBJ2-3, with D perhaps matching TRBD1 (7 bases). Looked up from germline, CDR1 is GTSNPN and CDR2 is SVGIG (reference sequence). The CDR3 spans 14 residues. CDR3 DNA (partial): TGTGCCTGGAGTGTTGGAGGGGGCGTAGAGACG. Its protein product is CAWSVGGGVET. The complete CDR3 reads CAWSVGGGVETQYF.

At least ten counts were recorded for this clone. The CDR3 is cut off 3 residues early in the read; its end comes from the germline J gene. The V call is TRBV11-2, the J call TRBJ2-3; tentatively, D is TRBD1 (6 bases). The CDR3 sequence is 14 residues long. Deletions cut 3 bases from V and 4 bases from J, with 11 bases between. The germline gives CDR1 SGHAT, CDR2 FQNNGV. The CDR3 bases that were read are TGTGCCAGCAGCTTCAACAGGGCCGCAGATACG. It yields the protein CASSFNRAADT. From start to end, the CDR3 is CASSFNRAADTQYF. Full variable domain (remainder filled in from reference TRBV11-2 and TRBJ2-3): EAGVAQSPRYKIIEKRQSVAFWCNPISGHATLYWYQQILGQGPKLLIQFQNNGVVDDSQLPKDRFSAERLKGVDSTLKIQPAKLEDSAVYLCASSFNRAADTQYFGPGTRLTVL.

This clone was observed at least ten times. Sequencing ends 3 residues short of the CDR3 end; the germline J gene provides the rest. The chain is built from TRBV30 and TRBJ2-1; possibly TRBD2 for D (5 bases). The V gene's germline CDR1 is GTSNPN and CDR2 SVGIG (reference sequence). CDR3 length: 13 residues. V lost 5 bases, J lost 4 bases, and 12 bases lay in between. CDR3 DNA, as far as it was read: TGTGCCTGGGCACGAGGGTTTTACAATGAG. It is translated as CAWARGFYNE. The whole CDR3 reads CAWARGFYNEQFF.

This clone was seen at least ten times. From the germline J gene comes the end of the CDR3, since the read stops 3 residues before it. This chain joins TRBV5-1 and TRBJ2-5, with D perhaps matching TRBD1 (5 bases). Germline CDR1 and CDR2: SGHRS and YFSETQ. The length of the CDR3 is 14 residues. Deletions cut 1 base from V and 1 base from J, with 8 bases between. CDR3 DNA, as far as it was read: TGCGCCAGCAGCTTGAAACAGGCCCAAGAGACC. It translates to CASSLKQAQET. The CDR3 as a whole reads CASSLKQAQETQYF.

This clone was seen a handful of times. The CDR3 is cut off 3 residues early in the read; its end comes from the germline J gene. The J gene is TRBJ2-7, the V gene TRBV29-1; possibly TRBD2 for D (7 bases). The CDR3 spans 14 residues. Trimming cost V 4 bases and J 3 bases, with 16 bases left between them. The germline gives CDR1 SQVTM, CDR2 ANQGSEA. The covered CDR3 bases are TGCAGCGTTGTAAAGGGGGGGGGCAGCTACGAG. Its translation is CSVVKGGGSYE. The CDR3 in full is CSVVKGGGSYEQYF.

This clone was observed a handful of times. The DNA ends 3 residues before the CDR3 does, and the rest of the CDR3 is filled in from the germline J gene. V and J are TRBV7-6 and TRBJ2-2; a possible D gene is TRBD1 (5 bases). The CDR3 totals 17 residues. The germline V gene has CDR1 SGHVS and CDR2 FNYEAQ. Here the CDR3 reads CASSRRGDSNINSPLFF. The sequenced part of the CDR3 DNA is TGTGCCAGCAGCCGGAGAGGTGACAGCAACATAAATTCACCG.